A few counts support the clone carrying this T cell receptor (beta chain). The CDR3 loop spans 19 amino acids. In germline, CDR1 is SGHDN, CDR2 FVKESK. The trim removed 0 bases at V and 4 bases at J, leaving 9 bases unmatched. This record comes from a study of blood T cells in healthy people across ages. Together with a sample-barcoded 5' primer, a J-beta primer mix was included in a second PCR lasting about 6 to 12 cycles. MiXCR, run by TCRdb on the 5' RACE reads, gives a single entry per CDR3 protein. This sample yields 1.2 million to 1.5 million distinct CDR3 sequences, of which about 43% are seen a single time; 7% to 9% belongs to the top ten. Extraction of total RNA produced a minimum of 5.5 micrograms from each sample.

Sequences were obtained from blood. The TCR comes from a woman younger than 35 in good health. The gene calls are TRBV14 and TRBJ2-3; TRBD2 matches at 14 bases. CDR3 region: CASSQDSGTSGRLADTQYF. Here the CDR3 DNA reads TGTGCCAGCAGCCAAGATTCCGGGACTAGCGGGAGATTGGCAGATACGCAGTATTTT.